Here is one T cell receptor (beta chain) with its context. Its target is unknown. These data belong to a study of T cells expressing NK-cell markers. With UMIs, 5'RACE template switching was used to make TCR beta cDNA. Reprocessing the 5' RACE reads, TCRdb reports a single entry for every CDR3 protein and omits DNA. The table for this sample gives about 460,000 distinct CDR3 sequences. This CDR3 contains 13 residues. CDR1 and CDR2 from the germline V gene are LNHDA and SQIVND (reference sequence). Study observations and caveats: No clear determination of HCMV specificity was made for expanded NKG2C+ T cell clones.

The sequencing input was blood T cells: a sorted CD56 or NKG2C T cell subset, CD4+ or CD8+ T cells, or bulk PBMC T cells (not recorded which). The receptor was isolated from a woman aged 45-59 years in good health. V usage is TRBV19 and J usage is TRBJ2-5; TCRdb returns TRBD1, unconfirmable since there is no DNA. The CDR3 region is CASQDLTGETQYF.